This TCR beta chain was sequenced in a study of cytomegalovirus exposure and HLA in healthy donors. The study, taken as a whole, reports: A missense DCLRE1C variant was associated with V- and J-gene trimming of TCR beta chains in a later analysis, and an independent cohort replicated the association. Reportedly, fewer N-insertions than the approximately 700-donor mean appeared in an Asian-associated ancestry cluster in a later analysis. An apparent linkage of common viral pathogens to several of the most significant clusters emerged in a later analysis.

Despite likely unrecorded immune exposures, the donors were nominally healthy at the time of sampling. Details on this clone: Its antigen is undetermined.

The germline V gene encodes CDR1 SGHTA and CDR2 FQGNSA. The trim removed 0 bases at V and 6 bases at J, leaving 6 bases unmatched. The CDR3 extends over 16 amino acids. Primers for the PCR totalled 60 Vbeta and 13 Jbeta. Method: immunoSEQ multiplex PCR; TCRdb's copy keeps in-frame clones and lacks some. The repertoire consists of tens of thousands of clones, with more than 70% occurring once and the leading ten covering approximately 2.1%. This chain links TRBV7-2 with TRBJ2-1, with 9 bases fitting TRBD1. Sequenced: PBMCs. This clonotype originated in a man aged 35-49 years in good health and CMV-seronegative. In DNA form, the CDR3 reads TGTGCCAGCAGCTTAGCGTCGGAGGGACAGGGCAATGAGCAGTTCTTC. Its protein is CASSLASEGQGNEQFF.